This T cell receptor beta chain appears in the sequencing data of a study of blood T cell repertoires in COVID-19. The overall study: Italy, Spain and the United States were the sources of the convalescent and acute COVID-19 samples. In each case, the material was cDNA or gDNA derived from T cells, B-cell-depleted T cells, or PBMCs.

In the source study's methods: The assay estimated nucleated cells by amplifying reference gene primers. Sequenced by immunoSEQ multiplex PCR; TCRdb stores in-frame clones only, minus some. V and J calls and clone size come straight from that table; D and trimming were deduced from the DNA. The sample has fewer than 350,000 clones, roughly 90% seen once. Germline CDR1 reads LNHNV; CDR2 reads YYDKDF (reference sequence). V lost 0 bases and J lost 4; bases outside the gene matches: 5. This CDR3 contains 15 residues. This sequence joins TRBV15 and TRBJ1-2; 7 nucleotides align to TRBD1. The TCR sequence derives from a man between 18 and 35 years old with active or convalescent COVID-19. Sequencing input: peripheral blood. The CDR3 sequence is CATSRDFRDSYGYTF. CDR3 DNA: TGTGCCACCAGCAGAGATTTCCGGGACAGCTATGGCTACACCTTC.